This TCR beta chain came from a study of Ad26.COV2.S vaccination and SARS-CoV-2 variants. This table comes from immunoSEQ multiplex PCR, and its TCRdb copy is limited to in-frame clones, with some not included. Among hundreds of thousands of clones listed, approximately 88% were seen once. The germline V gene has CDR1 LGHDT and CDR2 YNNKEL (reference sequence). Trimming left V 0 bases short and J 4 bases short, with 13 bases between. The CDR3 has 16 residues. Treatment reported: over 15 received Ad26.COV2.S at low or high dose, single or two shots; 5 received placebo; per-sample allocation not given. Each sample was drawn 63 days after the first injection (of vaccine or placebo). Based in Boston, the donor was an adult of 18-55 years.

This material consisted of peripheral blood, taken in a trial of Ad26.COV2.S vaccine versus placebo. The receptor comes from a person between 18 and 65 years old who received the Ad26.COV2.S COVID-19 vaccine or a placebo. The V gene is TRBV3-1 (or the pseudogene TRBV3-2), the J gene TRBJ2-1; D perhaps matches TRBD2 (6 bases). As DNA, the CDR3 is TGTGCCAGCAGCCAAGATGGAGGGGCCGCTTACAATGAGCAGTTCTTC. Protein sequence: CASSQDGGAAYNEQFF.